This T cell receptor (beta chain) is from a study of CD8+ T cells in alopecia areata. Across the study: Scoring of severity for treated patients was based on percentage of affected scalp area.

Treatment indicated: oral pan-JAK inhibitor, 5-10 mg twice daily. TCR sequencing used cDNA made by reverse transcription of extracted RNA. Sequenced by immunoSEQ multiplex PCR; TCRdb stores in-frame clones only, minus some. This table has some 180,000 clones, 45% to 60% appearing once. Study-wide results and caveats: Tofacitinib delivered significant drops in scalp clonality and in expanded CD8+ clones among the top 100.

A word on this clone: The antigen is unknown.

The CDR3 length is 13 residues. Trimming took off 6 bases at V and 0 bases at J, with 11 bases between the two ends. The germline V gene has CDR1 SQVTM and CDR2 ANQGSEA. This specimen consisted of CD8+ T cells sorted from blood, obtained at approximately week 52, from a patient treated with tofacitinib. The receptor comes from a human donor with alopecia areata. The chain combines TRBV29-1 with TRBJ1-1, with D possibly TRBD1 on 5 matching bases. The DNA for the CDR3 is TGCAGCGTGGGGGTCCGGATGAACACTGAAGCTTTCTTT. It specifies CSVGVRMNTEAFF. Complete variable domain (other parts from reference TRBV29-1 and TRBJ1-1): SAVISQKPSRDICQRGTSLTIQCQVDSQVTMMFWYRQQPGQSLTLIATANQGSEATYESGFVIDKFPISRPNLTFSTLTVSNMSPEDSSIYLCSVGVRMNTEAFFGQGTRLTVV.